The 18 T cell receptor beta chains in this list originate from one sample, sequenced in a study of blood T cell repertoires in COVID-19. Measured with immunoSEQ multiplex PCR; TCRdb has only the in-frame clones, and not every one. The sample consists of more than 300,000 clones, around 80% of them appearing once. Specimen: peripheral blood. Every receptor here comes from a woman aged 45 to 65 with acute or convalescent COVID-19.

The gene calls are TRBV7-9 and TRBJ1-1; D is unclear. Germline CDR1 is SEHNR and CDR2 is FQNEAQ (reference sequence). The V end was cut by 5 bases, the J end by 3 bases, with 10 bases between. This CDR3 comprises 13 residues. CDR3 DNA: TGTGCCAGCAGCGCCTCGAGGGACACTGAAGCTTTCTTT. Translated, it gives CASSASRDTEAFF.

The rearrangement links TRBV12-3 or TRBV12-4 to TRBJ1-3; D is unresolved. CDR3 length: 11 amino acids. Trimming removed 3 bases from V and 10 bases from J, with 7 bases in between. CDR3 sequence (DNA): TGTGCCAGCAGTTTGAGTGCGACCATATATTTT. The encoded protein is CASSLSATIYF.

About this clone: The same CDR3 also results from other DNA sequences found in this sample. V and J are TRBV7-9 and TRBJ1-5; 7 bases map to TRBD1. CDR1 is SEHNR and CDR2 is FQNEAQ in the germline V gene (reference sequence). CDR3 length: 13 amino acids. Trimming at V came to 5 bases and at J to 5 bases, leaving 3 bases not matched to a gene. CDR3 nucleotide sequence: TGTGCCAGCAGCCTAACAGGGGATCAGCCCCAGCATTTT. This translates into CASSLTGDQPQHF.

The chain carries TRBV19 and TRBJ1-6, with D uncertain. V was clipped by 6 bases and J by 5 bases, with 11 bases between them. Germline-derived CDR1 and CDR2 are LNHDA and SQIVND (reference sequence). The CDR3 is 14 amino acids. The CDR3 nucleotides read TGTGCCAGTAGGGAGGCCTTGGATAATTCACCCCTCCACTTT. It encodes CASREALDNSPLHF.

The chain couples TRBV6-5 to TRBJ2-5; TRBD1 aligns across 7 bases. The CDR3 totals 12 residues. Germline CDR1 is MNHEY and CDR2 is SVGAGI. V lost 8 bases, J lost 4 bases, and 4 bases stayed unmatched. The CDR3 nucleotides read TGTGCCAGCGGACGGACAGGAGAGACCCAGTACTTC. Its translation: CASGRTGETQYF.

The sample holds a few counts of this clone. V gene TRBV6-5 combines with J gene TRBJ1-1; D gene unclear. The germline V gene encodes CDR1 MNHEY and CDR2 SVGAGI. Trimming shortened V by 2 bases and J by 1 base, and 8 bases separated the two germline ends. The CDR3 is 14 residues long. As DNA, the CDR3 is TGTGCCAGCAGTTACGAGTTCGGGAACACTGAAGCTTTCTTT. This sequence encodes CASSYEFGNTEAFF.

The chain uses TRBV27 and TRBJ1-4, with TRBD1 matching over 7 bases. The CDR3 consists of 16 residues. J lost 0 bases, V lost 4 bases, and 5 bases had no gene match. Germline CDR1 reads MNHEY; CDR2 reads SMNVEV (reference sequence). The CDR3: CASSSGQLATNEKLFF. Here the CDR3 DNA reads TGTGCCAGCAGTTCGGGACAGCTGGCAACTAATGAAAAACTGTTTTTT.

The rearrangement joins TRBV10-3 to TRBJ1-1; D is perhaps TRBD1 (5 bases). Looked up from germline, CDR1 is ENHRY and CDR2 is SYGVKD. The V gene lost 4 bases and the J gene lost 1 base, with 13 bases spanning the gap. The CDR3 totals 15 residues. CDR3 protein: CAISGGVVANTEAFF. The CDR3 DNA is TGTGCCATCAGTGGGGGGGTTGTGGCGAACACTGAAGCTTTCTTT.

The V and J genes are TRBV30 and TRBJ1-2; no clear D. Trimming took off 4 bases at V and 0 bases at J, with 3 bases between the two ends. Germline lookup yields CDR1 GTSNPN and CDR2 SVGIG (reference sequence). The CDR3 extends over 11 amino acids. The CDR3 protein is CAWTANYGYTF. The CDR3 coding sequence is TGTGCCTGGACAGCTAACTATGGCTACACCTTC. The complete variable domain, with remaining parts taken from reference TRBV30 and TRBJ1-2, reads SQTIHQWPATLVQPVGSPLSLECTVEGTSNPNLYWYRQAAGRGLQLLFYSVGIGQISSEVPQNLSASRPQDRQFILSSKKLLLSDSGFYLCAWTANYGYTFGSGTRLTVV.

This sequence joins TRBV19 and TRBJ2-3; maybe TRBD1 (6 bases). Trimming left V 6 bases short and J 2 bases short, with 12 bases between. The germline CDR1 and CDR2 sequences are LNHDA and SQIVND (reference sequence). This CDR3 is 14 amino acids long. CDR3 DNA sequence: TGTGCCAGTAGGTCAACAGGGAACACAGATACGCAGTATTTT. Residues: CASRSTGNTDTQYF. Full variable domain (rest looked up from reference TRBV19 and TRBJ2-3): DGGITQSPKYLFRKEGQNVTLSCEQNLNHDAMYWYRQDPGQGLRLIYYSQIVNDFQKGDIAEGYSVSREKKESFPLTVTSAQKNPTAFYLCASRSTGNTDTQYFGPGTRLTVL.

The rearrangement uses TRBV24-1 and TRBJ2-2; TRBD1 aligns across 10 bases. J gave up 5 bases and V 7 bases, and 3 bases lay outside the gene matches. CDR1 is KGHDR, CDR2 SFDVKD, per germline. The CDR3 contains 14 residues. Here the CDR3 DNA reads TGTGCCACCAGGAGGACAGGGGGAACCGGGGAGCTGTTTTTT. This encodes CATRRTGGTGELFF.

The chain links TRBV7-8 to TRBJ1-3, with D uncertain. This CDR3 region has 15 residues. V gave up 5 bases and J gave up 0 bases, with 11 bases separating them. Germline V gene data show CDR1 as SGHVS and CDR2 as FQNEAQ. The DNA for the CDR3 is TGTGCCAGCAGCCAATGGAGTAGCTCTGGAAACACCATATATTTT. Protein: CASSQWSSSGNTIYF.

The rearrangement joins TRBV18 to TRBJ2-6, with TRBD1 as a possible D gene (5 bases). Germline lookup yields CDR1 KGHSH and CDR2 LQKENI. V lost 6 bases and J lost 0, with 18 bases in between. The CDR3 contains 18 residues. CDR3: CASSPGAGVNSGANVLTF. As DNA, the CDR3 is TGTGCCAGCTCCCCTGGGGCAGGCGTTAACTCTGGGGCCAACGTCCTGACTTTC. Supplemented by reference TRBV18 and TRBJ2-6, the full variable domain reads NAGVMQNPRHLVRRRGQEARLRCSPMKGHSHVYWYRQLPEEGLKFMVYLQKENIIDESGMPKERFSAEFPKEGPSILRIQQVVRGDSAAYFCASSPGAGVNSGANVLTFGAGSRLTVL.

The chain combines TRBV10-3 with TRBJ2-5; 8 nucleotides line up with TRBD1. Germline V lookup: CDR1 ENHRY, CDR2 SYGVKD. V shed 7 bases and J 2 bases; nucleotides not matched to a gene: 6. There are 14 residues in the CDR3. The CDR3 loop is CAIKNQGAQETQYF. The CDR3 nucleotides are TGTGCCATCAAGAACCAGGGGGCTCAAGAGACCCAGTACTTC.

The chain links TRBV7-2 to TRBJ1-6, with TRBD1 as a possible D gene (5 bases). CDR1 and CDR2 (germline): SGHTA, FQGNSA. The CDR3 consists of 13 residues. V dropped 3 bases and J dropped 18 bases, with 18 bases sitting between them. Here the CDR3 DNA reads TGTGCCAGCAGCTTGGGGCCCATGGGACTCTACCACTTT. Its translation: CASSLGPMGLYHF. The full variable domain, rest sourced from reference TRBV7-2 and TRBJ1-6, is GAGVSQSPSNKVTEKGKDVELRCDPISGHTALYWYRQSLGQGLEFLIYFQGNSAPDKSGLPSDRFSAERTGGSVSTLTIQRTQQEDSAVYLCASSLGPMGLYHFGNGTRLTVT.

This clone was seen more than once but under ten times. In DNA, the CDR3 is TGTGCCAGCAGTGAGGCCACCCACACTGAAGCTTTCTTT. Amino acid sequence: CASSEATHTEAFF. The chain couples TRBV25-1 to TRBJ1-1; D not certain. Trimming took 3 bases from V and 3 from J, leaving 8 bases between them. The CDR3 loop spans 13 amino acids. Germline assignment: CDR1 MGHDK and CDR2 SYGVNS. Supplemented by reference TRBV25-1 and TRBJ1-1, the full variable domain reads EADIYQTPRYLVIGTGKKITLECSQTMGHDKMYWYQQDPGMELHLIHYSYGVNSTEKGDLSSESTVSRIRTEHFPLTLESARPSHTSQYLCASSEATHTEAFFGQGTRLTVV.

This rearrangement joins TRBV12-5 to TRBJ1-1; no definite D call. Germline V gives CDR1 LGHNT, CDR2 FRNRAP. CDR3 length equals 13 residues. V gave up 0 bases and J gave up 8 bases, with 10 bases separating them. CDR3 sequence reads: CASGLVRTVEAFF. The CDR3 DNA follows: TGTGCTAGTGGTTTGGTACGTACTGTAGAAGCTTTCTTT.

This sequence joins TRBV6-6 and TRBJ1-1, with TRBD1 as a possible D gene (5 bases). The ends were cut back, 6 bases at V and 0 bases at J, with 11 bases in the middle. The CDR3 is 14 residues long. Germline V gene data show CDR1 as MNHNY and CDR2 as SVGAGI (reference sequence). CDR3 amino acids: CASRAQGVNTEAFF. As DNA, the CDR3 is TGTGCCAGCAGGGCTCAAGGGGTGAACACTGAAGCTTTCTTT.